These T cell receptor beta chains were read from a single sample in a study of blood T cell repertoires in COVID-19. The protocol was immunoSEQ multiplex PCR, while the TCRdb copy is restricted to in-frame clones and leaves out a portion. The sample holds approximately 4,000 clones, more than 70% seen once. The sequencing sample was made of peripheral blood. The source is a woman between 70 and 85 years old with active COVID-19. Each CDR3 is given with its conserved first and last residue. The order of the fields is V gene, J gene, CDR3 protein.

TRBV5-1	TRBJ2-2	CASGNGGGTNTGELFF
TRBV19	TRBJ2-1	CASSIGRGGFF
TRBV4-1	TRBJ1-2	CASSHYQSAGKHYGYTF
TRBV5-6	TRBJ2-1	CASSWGTGRLNEQFF
TRBV7-8	TRBJ2-1	CASSLVGTSGGKVRNEQFF
TRBV6-2/TRBV6-3	TRBJ1-1	CASSNAAKEGEAFF
TRBV3-1/TRBV3-2	TRBJ2-4	CASSQGTGKNIQYF
TRBV2	TRBJ1-2	CASSGGTRGLKGYTF
TRBV18	TRBJ1-1	CASSPTLGPEAFF
TRBV7-9	TRBJ2-3	CASSPPSGGLNTQYF
TRBV18	TRBJ1-2	CASSPSDGYTF
TRBV2	TRBJ1-1	CASSDGTGGFSAFF
TRBV27	TRBJ1-6	CASSLAIHDRPNSPLHF
TRBV7-3	TRBJ2-3	CASSRQGRGGPDTQYF
TRBV5-4	TRBJ2-1	CASSARDRGPNEQFF
TRBV30	TRBJ2-3	CAWSRIAGGADTQYF
TRBV2	TRBJ1-6	CASSGGGTASYSPLHF
TRBV23-1	TRBJ1-5	CASSLRQVRINQPQHF
TRBV24-1	TRBJ2-1	CATSERDSPHNEQFF
TRBV5-1	TRBJ1-1	CASKGETEAFF
TRBV6-6	TRBJ1-6	CASSPDRFSYNSPLHF
TRBV11-2	TRBJ1-4	CASSAGTGREKLFF
TRBV6-5	TRBJ1-5	CASSKQGNQPQHF
TRBV5-4	TRBJ1-2	CATWAWTAINYGYTF
TRBV7-9	TRBJ1-2	CASISTTGTTGYTF
TRBV30	TRBJ1-1	CAWRSYRVGTEAFF
TRBV7-7	TRBJ2-3	CASSPRAGVPGDTQYF
TRBV4-1	TRBJ1-2	CASSLPEAGLYGYTF
TRBV7-3	TRBJ2-1	CASSLTIGSGGAFVEQFF
TRBV2	TRBJ1-1	CAGKRGPNTEAFF